What follows describes a single T cell receptor beta chain. This entry belongs to a study of CD8+CD57+ T cells in acquired aplastic anemia. Profiling that covered TCR beta VDJ and CDR3 relied on genomic DNA as its template. TCRdb used MiXCR to reprocess the reads, holding one entry per CDR3 protein. The sample holds around 170,000 distinct CDR3 sequences; 50% to 75% are singletons and the top ten take under 50%. Germline V gene sequence: CDR1 DFQATT, CDR2 SNEGSKA (reference sequence). The V gene end was trimmed by 6 bases and the J gene end by 0 bases; junction bases not matched to a gene: 12. The CDR3 runs to 16 residues.

The sample comprised sorted CD4+, CD8+, or CD8+CD57+ T cells (not recorded which) from PBMCs. The chain couples TRBV20-1 to TRBJ2-7; 9 bases line up with TRBD1. The sequence was obtained from a human donor in good health. CDR3 residues: CSAQPLDRGLSYEQYF. DNA of the CDR3: TGCAGTGCGCAGCCCTTGGACAGGGGACTCTCCTACGAGCAGTACTTC.